The 29 T cell receptor beta chains listed next were all sequenced from one sample in a study of neoadjuvant anti-PD-1 for oral cavity cancer. Some clones are missing from TCRdb's copy, which holds only in-frame ones; the method was immunoSEQ multiplex PCR. This sample has 15,000 or so clones; approximately 67% occur once, and the top ten carry approximately 2.3%. The source was PBMCs, collected before nivolumab (anti-PD-1) treatment. The receptor set was obtained from a person aged 35-80 years with oral cavity squamous cell carcinoma.

The chain recombines TRBV4-1 with TRBJ2-4; unclear D gene. V dropped 1 base and J dropped 0 bases, with 4 bases sitting between them. The CDR3 length is 14 residues. The germline CDR1 and CDR2 sequences are MGHRA and YSYEKL. The CDR3 sequence is CASSQGTAKNIQYF. The CDR3 nucleotides are TGCGCCAGCAGCCAAGGAACAGCCAAAAACATTCAGTACTTC.

The V and J genes are TRBV4-1 and TRBJ2-2; 9 bases match TRBD2. Germline CDR1 MGHRA, CDR2 YSYEKL. CDR3 length: 17 residues. Trimming took 1 base from V and 5 from J; bases not matched to a gene: 8. For the CDR3, the DNA is TGCGCCAGCAGCCAAGCAGGAGCGGGGGGAGGAACCGGGGAGCTGTTTTTT. Translated: CASSQAGAGGGTGELFF.

The chain carries TRBV19 and TRBJ1-4; maybe TRBD1 (5 bases). CDR1 is LNHDA and CDR2 is SQIVND in the germline V gene (reference sequence). This CDR3 is built from 13 residues. V was cut by 7 bases and J by 6 bases, with 12 bases left in between. CDR3 bases: TGTGCCAGTAATCACAGGTCGCATGAAAAACTGTTTTTT. Protein: CASNHRSHEKLFF. Looking up the rest from reference TRBV19 and TRBJ1-4 gives the full variable domain: DGGITQSPKYLFRKEGQNVTLSCEQNLNHDAMYWYRQDPGQGLRLIYYSQIVNDFQKGDIAEGYSVSREKKESFPLTVTSAQKNPTAFYLCASNHRSHEKLFFGSGTQLSVL.

The chain combines TRBV28 with TRBJ2-3, with TRBD2 matching 13 bases. J lost 4 bases, V lost 6 bases, and 4 bases had no gene match. The CDR3 is 15 residues long. Looked up from germline, CDR1 is MDHEN and CDR2 is SYDVKM. For the CDR3, the DNA is TGTGCCAGCAGCCCGGGACTAGCGGGACCAGATACGCAGTATTTT. This sequence encodes CASSPGLAGPDTQYF. Full variable domain (remainder filled in from reference TRBV28 and TRBJ2-3): DVKVTQSSRYLVKRTGEKVFLECVQDMDHENMFWYRQDPGLGLRLIYFSYDVKMKEKGDIPEGYSVSREKKERFSLILESASTNQTSMYLCASSPGLAGPDTQYFGPGTRLTVL.

This clone has just a few counts. This sequence joins TRBV27 and TRBJ2-7, with D perhaps assigned TRBD1 or TRBD2 (6 bases each). Germline CDR1 is MNHEY and CDR2 is SMNVEV (reference sequence). The length of the CDR3 is 14 residues. Trimming shortened V by 6 bases and J by 2 bases, and 14 bases separated the two germline ends. The CDR3 sequence: CASRPGGTTYEQYF. The CDR3, as DNA: TGTGCCAGCAGGCCAGGCGGGACAACCTACGAGCAGTACTTC.

The rearrangement links TRBV27 to TRBJ2-1; 8 bases agree with TRBD2. The CDR3 length is 14 residues. Germline CDR1 and CDR2: MNHEY and SMNVEV (reference sequence). V gave up 7 bases and J gave up 0 bases; unmatched junction bases: 2. CDR3 nucleotide sequence: TGTGCCAGCATGAGCGGGAGCTCCTACAATGAGCAGTTCTTC. Translating gives CASMSGSSYNEQFF.

This rearrangement joins TRBV6-5 to TRBJ1-1; tentative D call: TRBD1 (6 bases). V lost 4 bases, J lost 6 bases, and 9 bases lay in between. In germline, CDR1 is MNHEY, CDR2 SVGAGI. The CDR3 contains 12 residues. For the CDR3, the DNA is TGTGCCAGCAGTTCCGGGACATCTGAAGCTTTCTTT. It codes for CASSSGTSEAFF.

The V gene is TRBV12-5, the J gene TRBJ1-2, with a weak D call TRBD1 (5 bases). Germline V CDR1 and CDR2: LGHNT, FRNRAP. Trimming took 4 bases from V and 4 from J, leaving 10 bases between them. The CDR3 contains 13 residues. In nucleotides, the CDR3 is TGTGCTAGTGGTTCCGACAGCAGCTATGGCTACACCTTC. Protein product: CASGSDSSYGYTF.

This chain uses TRBV28 with TRBJ1-1, with D hard to call. Germline V gene lookup returns CDR1 MDHEN and CDR2 SYDVKM. V was trimmed by 6 bases and J by 6 bases, leaving 8 bases between them. CDR3 length: 11 residues. DNA for the CDR3: TGTGCCAGCAGGGGAAAGCCTGAAGCTTTCTTT. As protein: CASRGKPEAFF.

CDR3 DNA sequence: TGTGCCAGCAGAGGGGACCGCACAGGCTCCTATAATTCACCCCTCCACTTT. The encoded protein is CASRGDRTGSYNSPLHF. The V and J genes are TRBV2 and TRBJ1-6; possibly TRBD1 for D (5 bases). This CDR3 has 17 residues. CDR1 is SNHLY, CDR2 FYNNEI, per germline. Trimming shortened V by 6 bases and J by 0 bases, and 15 bases separated the two germline ends.

Worth noting for this clone: The sample holds other DNA sequences that translate to the same CDR3. The J gene is TRBJ2-5, the V gene TRBV5-1; 15 nucleotides line up with TRBD2. Germline assignment: CDR1 SGHRS and CDR2 YFSETQ. The CDR3 is made up of 18 amino acids. V lost 4 bases and J lost 4; bases outside the gene matches: 11. The CDR3 loop reads CASSLGLAGGLGRETQYF. The CDR3 region has the DNA TGCGCCAGCAGCCTTGGACTAGCGGGGGGGCTGGGAAGAGAGACCCAGTACTTC. Full variable domain (missing parts from reference TRBV5-1 and TRBJ2-5): KAGVTQTPRYLIKTRGQQVTLSCSPISGHRSVSWYQQTPGQGLQFLFEYFSETQRNKGNFPGRFSGRQFSNSRSEMNVSTLELGDSALYLCASSLGLAGGLGRETQYFGPGTRLLVL.

The chain uses TRBV19 and TRBJ2-4; D remains ambiguous. The germline V gene encodes CDR1 LNHDA and CDR2 SQIVND (reference sequence). Trimming pared 5 bases from V and 0 bases from J, leaving 5 bases between. This CDR3 has 13 residues. DNA for the CDR3: TGTGCCAGTAGTTGGCTAGCCAAAAACATTCAGTACTTC. Translated, it gives CASSWLAKNIQYF.

The rearrangement joins TRBV11-2 to TRBJ2-7; D unresolved. V lost 0 bases and J lost 4, with 1 base in between. This CDR3 has 11 residues. The V gene's germline CDR1 is SGHAT and CDR2 FQNNGV. The CDR3, as DNA: TGTGCCAGCAGCTTAGAATACGAGCAGTACTTC. Encoded protein: CASSLEYEQYF.

The chain has TRBV6-1 and TRBJ2-1, with 8 bases that match TRBD1. Trimming cost V 6 bases and J 5 bases; bases outside gene matches: 9. There are 15 residues in the CDR3. Germline V gene data show CDR1 as MNHNS and CDR2 as SASEGT. CDR3 DNA: TGTGCCAGCAGAAGGACAGGGCTATTGAACAATGAGCAGTTCTTC. It yields the protein CASRRTGLLNNEQFF.

The rearrangement uses TRBV19 and TRBJ2-3; weak D call: TRBD2 (7 bases). Per germline, CDR1 LNHDA and CDR2 SQIVND (reference sequence). The CDR3 consists of 16 residues. V dropped 3 bases and J dropped 2 bases, with 15 bases sitting between them. The CDR3 here is CASSIGSGTTTDTQYF. The CDR3 nucleotides read TGTGCCAGTAGTATTGGGAGCGGGACAACCACAGATACGCAGTATTTT.

V usage is TRBV18 and J usage is TRBJ2-5, with D perhaps matching TRBD2 (7 bases). CDR1 is KGHSH and CDR2 is LQKENI in the germline V gene. CDR3 length: 14 residues. V lost 2 bases and J lost 2, with 9 bases in between. The CDR3 spells CASSPEGGQETQYF. DNA for the CDR3: TGTGCCAGCTCACCAGAGGGGGGGCAAGAGACCCAGTACTTC.

The table lists this clone with a count of one. CDR3 bases: TGTGCCATCAGTGACATACTAGCAATAGTTAATTCACCCCTCCACTTT. Its translation is CAISDILAIVNSPLHF. V and J are TRBV10-3 and TRBJ1-6; D unclear. Germline V gene sequence: CDR1 ENHRY, CDR2 SYGVKD. This CDR3 comprises 16 residues. Between the trimmed V and J ends, which lost 3 bases and 6 bases, there was a span of 15 bases.

In this sample, this clone turned up a few times. The gene calls are TRBV6-1 and TRBJ1-2, with D possibly TRBD1 on 5 matching bases. The germline V gene has CDR1 MNHNS and CDR2 SASEGT. The germline V and J ends were trimmed by 1 base and 3 bases, with 15 bases remaining between them. This CDR3 region has 16 residues. The CDR3 reads CASSEEGRGDYYGYTF. CDR3 in DNA: TGTGCCAGCAGTGAAGAGGGCAGAGGGGACTACTATGGCTACACCTTC.

V usage is TRBV30 and J usage is TRBJ1-1, with D unresolved. CDR1 and CDR2 (germline): GTSNPN, SVGIG (reference sequence). V was pared by 8 bases and J by 3 bases, with 13 bases between. CDR3 length: 12 residues. For the CDR3, the DNA is TGTGCCCGCGGAACACCCTACACTGAAGCTTTCTTT. It specifies CARGTPYTEAFF.

The chain couples TRBV5-1 to TRBJ2-7, with 11 bases lining up with TRBD2. V lost 4 bases, J lost 2 bases, and 8 bases stayed unmatched. CDR1 is SGHRS, CDR2 YFSETQ, per germline. CDR3 length: 16 amino acids. The CDR3: CASSGGTSGHTYEQYF. The DNA for the CDR3 is TGCGCCAGCAGCGGAGGGACTAGCGGACACACCTACGAGCAGTACTTC.

The chain couples TRBV28 to TRBJ2-7; 9 bases line up with TRBD1. This CDR3 is 15 amino acids long. Germline V gene sequence: CDR1 MDHEN, CDR2 SYDVKM. The V gene end was trimmed by 5 bases and the J gene end by 1 base; junction bases not matched to a gene: 6. The CDR3 DNA reads TGTGCCAGCAGTCCGCCGGGACAGGGATCCTACGAGCAGTACTTC. This sequence encodes CASSPPGQGSYEQYF.

The genes are TRBV11-2 and TRBJ2-1, with D possibly being TRBD1 or TRBD2 (7 bases each). CDR3 length: 16 amino acids. Germline V gene sequence: CDR1 SGHAT, CDR2 FQNNGV. V was shortened by 4 bases and J by 4 bases, with 17 bases between the two germline ends. The CDR3 is CASSSRGREIYNEQFF. The DNA of the CDR3 is TGTGCCAGCAGCTCGAGGGGGCGGGAGATTTACAATGAGCAGTTCTTC.

J is TRBJ2-1 and V is TRBV19, with D tentatively TRBD1 or TRBD2 (5 bases each). CDR1 LNHDA and CDR2 SQIVND come from the germline V gene (reference sequence). CDR3 length: 19 amino acids. The germline V and J ends were trimmed by 6 bases and 3 bases, with 27 bases remaining between them. The CDR3 DNA reads TGTGCCAGTAGCCCAAAAAGAACATCAGGGCCGGACTTCTACAATGAGCAGTTCTTC. Its translation: CASSPKRTSGPDFYNEQFF.

The J gene is TRBJ2-5, the V gene TRBV4-1; either TRBD1 or TRBD2 may fit D (6 bases each). The germline V gene encodes CDR1 MGHRA and CDR2 YSYEKL. V dropped 1 base and J dropped 4 bases, with 13 bases sitting between them. This CDR3 region has 15 residues. This CDR3 is CASSQGGGGGETQYF. The CDR3 DNA reads as TGCGCCAGCAGCCAAGGAGGAGGGGGTGGAGAGACCCAGTACTTC.

V gene TRBV5-5 combines with J gene TRBJ1-6; no reliable D call. The germline CDR1 and CDR2 sequences are SGHKS and YYEKEE (reference sequence). V was shortened by 0 bases and J by 6 bases, with 4 bases between the two germline ends. This CDR3 is 13 amino acids long. The CDR3 DNA is TGTGCCAGCAGCTTGGATGCTAATTCACCCCTCCACTTT. The encoded protein is CASSLDANSPLHF.

V usage is TRBV28 and J usage is TRBJ1-2, with D unclear. Trimming shortened V by 0 bases and J by 8 bases, and 7 bases separated the two germline ends. This CDR3 region has 12 residues. The germline V gene has CDR1 MDHEN and CDR2 SYDVKM. CDR3 sequence reads: CASSLWRWGYTF. The DNA of the CDR3 is TGTGCCAGCAGTTTATGGCGTTGGGGCTACACCTTC.

The chain uses TRBV2 and TRBJ2-1; D unclear. V was pared by 10 bases and J by 12 bases, with 16 bases between. The CDR3 consists of 11 residues. From germline, CDR1 is SNHLY and CDR2 FYNNEI. In nucleotides, the CDR3 is TGTGCCACTTCCAAACAGACCCGGCAGTTCTTC. Residues: CATSKQTRQFF.

The rearrangement links TRBV5-1 to TRBJ1-1, with 12 bases matching TRBD1. J lost 3 bases, V lost 4 bases, and 10 bases had no gene match. CDR1 and CDR2 (germline): SGHRS, YFSETQ. The CDR3 spans 17 residues. The CDR3 is CASSEGRDRGLHTEAFF. DNA for the CDR3: TGCGCCAGCAGCGAAGGTCGGGACAGGGGGCTACACACTGAAGCTTTCTTT.

The chain carries TRBV12-5 and TRBJ2-1; 7 nucleotides line up with TRBD2. The CDR3 loop spans 13 amino acids. Germline V gene lookup returns CDR1 LGHNT and CDR2 FRNRAP. Trimming at V came to 3 bases and at J to 6 bases, leaving 2 bases not matched to a gene. The CDR3 bases are TGTGCTAGTGGTTTCACGGGGGGCAATGAGCAGTTCTTC. It yields the protein CASGFTGGNEQFF.